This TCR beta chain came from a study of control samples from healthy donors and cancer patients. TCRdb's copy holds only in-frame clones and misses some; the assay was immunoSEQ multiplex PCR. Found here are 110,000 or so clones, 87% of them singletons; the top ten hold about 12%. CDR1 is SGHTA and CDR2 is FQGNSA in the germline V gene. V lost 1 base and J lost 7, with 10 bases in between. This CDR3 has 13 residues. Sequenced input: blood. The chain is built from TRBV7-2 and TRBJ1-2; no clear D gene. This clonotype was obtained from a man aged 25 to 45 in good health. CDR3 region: CASSLGGGRGYTF. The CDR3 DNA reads TGTGCCAGCAGCTTAGGAGGTGGACGTGGCTACACCTTC.